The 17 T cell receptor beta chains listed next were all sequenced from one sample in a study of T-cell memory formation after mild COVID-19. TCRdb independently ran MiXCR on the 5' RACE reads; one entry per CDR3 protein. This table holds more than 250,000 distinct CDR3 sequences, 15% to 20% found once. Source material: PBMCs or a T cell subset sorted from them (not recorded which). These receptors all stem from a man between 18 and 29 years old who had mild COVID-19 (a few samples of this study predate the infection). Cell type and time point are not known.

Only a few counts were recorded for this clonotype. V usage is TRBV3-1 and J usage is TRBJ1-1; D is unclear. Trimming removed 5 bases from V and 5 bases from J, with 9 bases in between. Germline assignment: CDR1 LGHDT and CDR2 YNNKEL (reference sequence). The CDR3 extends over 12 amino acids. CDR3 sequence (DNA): TGTGCCAGCAGCTTCCCTCGGACTGAAGCTTTCTTT. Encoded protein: CASSFPRTEAFF. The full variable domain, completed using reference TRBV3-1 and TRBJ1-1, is DTAVSQTPKYLVTQMGNDKSIKCEQNLGHDTMYWYKQDSKKFLKIMFSYNNKELIINETVPNRFSPKSPDKAHLNLHINSLELGDSAVYFCASSFPRTEAFFGQGTRLTVV.

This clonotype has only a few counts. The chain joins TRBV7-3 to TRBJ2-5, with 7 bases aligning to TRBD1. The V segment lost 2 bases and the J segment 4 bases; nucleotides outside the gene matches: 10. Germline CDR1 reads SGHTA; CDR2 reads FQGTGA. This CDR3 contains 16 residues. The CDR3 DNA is TGTGCCAGCAGCTTATACGGGGACAGAGCAAGAGAGACCCAGTACTTC. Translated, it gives CASSLYGDRARETQYF.

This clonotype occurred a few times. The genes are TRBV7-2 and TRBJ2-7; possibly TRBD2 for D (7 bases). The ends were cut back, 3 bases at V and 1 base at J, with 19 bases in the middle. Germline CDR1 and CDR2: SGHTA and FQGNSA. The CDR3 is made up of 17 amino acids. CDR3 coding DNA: TGTGCCAGCAGCTTGAACGGGGGCGGGAGAAATTCCTACGAGCAGTACTTC. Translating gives CASSLNGGGRNSYEQYF.

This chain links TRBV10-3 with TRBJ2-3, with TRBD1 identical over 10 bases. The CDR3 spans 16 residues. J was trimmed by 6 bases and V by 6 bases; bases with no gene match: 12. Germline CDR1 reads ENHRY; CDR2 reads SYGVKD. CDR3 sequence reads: CAISLRQGASVDTQYF. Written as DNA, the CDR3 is TGTGCCATCAGCCTTAGACAGGGGGCGTCTGTGGATACGCAGTATTTT.

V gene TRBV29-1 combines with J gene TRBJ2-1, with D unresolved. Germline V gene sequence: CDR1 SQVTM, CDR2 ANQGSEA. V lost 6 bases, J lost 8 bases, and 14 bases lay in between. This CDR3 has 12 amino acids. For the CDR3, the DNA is TGCAGCGTCTCCCCCCAGGATTATGAGCAGTTCTTC. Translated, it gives CSVSPQDYEQFF.

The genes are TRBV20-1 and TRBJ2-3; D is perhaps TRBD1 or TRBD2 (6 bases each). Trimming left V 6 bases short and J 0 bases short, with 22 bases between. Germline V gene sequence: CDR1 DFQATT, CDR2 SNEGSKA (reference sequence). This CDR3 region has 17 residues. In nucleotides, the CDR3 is TGCAGTGCCGAAACCCCGGCCGGGGGCCCTAGCACAGATACGCAGTATTTT. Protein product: CSAETPAGGPSTDTQYF.

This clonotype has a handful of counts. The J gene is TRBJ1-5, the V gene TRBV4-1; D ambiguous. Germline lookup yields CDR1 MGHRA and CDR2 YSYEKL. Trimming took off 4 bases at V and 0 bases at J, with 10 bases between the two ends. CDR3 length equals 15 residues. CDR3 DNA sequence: TGCGCCAGCAGCCCCCGGGCCGTTAGCAATCAGCCCCAGCATTTT. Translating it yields CASSPRAVSNQPQHF.

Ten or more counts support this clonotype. The CDR3 is CASSQDFAGSTDTQYF. DNA of the CDR3: TGCGCCAGCAGCCAAGACTTCGCGGGGAGCACAGATACGCAGTATTTT. J is TRBJ2-3 and V is TRBV4-3, with D possibly TRBD2 on 6 matching bases. The CDR3 extends over 16 amino acids. Per the germline V gene, CDR1 is LGHNA and CDR2 is YSLEER. Trimming stripped 0 bases from V and 0 bases from J, with 10 bases between.

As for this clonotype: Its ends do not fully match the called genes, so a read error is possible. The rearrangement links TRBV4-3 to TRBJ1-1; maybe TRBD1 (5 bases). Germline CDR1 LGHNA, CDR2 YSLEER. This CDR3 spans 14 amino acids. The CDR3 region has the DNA TGCACCAGCAGCCAAGAGGTTTGGGGGACTGAAGCTTTCTTT. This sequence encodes CTSSQEVWGTEAFF.

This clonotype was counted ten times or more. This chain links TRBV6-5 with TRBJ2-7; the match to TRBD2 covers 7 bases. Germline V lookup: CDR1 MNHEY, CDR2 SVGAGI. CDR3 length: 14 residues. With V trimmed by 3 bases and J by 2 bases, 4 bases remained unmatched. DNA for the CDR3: TGTGCCAGCAGTTATTGGGGGGGAGCCTACGAGCAGTACTTC. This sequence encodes CASSYWGGAYEQYF.

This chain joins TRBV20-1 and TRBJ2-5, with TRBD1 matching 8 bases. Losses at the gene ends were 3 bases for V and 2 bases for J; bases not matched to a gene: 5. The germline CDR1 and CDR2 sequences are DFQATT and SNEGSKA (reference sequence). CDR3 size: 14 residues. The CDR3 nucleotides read TGCAGTGCTAGGGATGGACAGGGACAAGAGACCCAGTACTTC. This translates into CSARDGQGQETQYF.

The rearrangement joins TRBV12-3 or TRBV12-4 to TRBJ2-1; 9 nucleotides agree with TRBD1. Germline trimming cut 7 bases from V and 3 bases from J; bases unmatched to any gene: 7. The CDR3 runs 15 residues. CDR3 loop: CASTGLDRGYNEQFF. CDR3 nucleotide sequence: TGTGCCAGCACCGGGTTGGACAGGGGCTACAATGAGCAGTTCTTC.

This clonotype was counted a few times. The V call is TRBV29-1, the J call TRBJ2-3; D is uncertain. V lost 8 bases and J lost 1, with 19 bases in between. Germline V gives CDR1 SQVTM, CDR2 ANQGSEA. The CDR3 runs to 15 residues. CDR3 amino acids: CSTIGFVERTDTQYF. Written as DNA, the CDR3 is TGCAGCACGATCGGGTTCGTTGAGCGCACAGATACGCAGTATTTT.

CDR3 coding DNA: TGTGCCAGCAGCCAAGAGGACAGGGTAAGGCAGTTCTTC. Encoded protein: CASSQEDRVRQFF. This sequence joins TRBV4-2 and TRBJ2-1; 8 bases agree with TRBD1. Germline lookup yields CDR1 LGHNA and CDR2 YNFKEQ. J was trimmed by 12 bases and V by 0 bases; bases with no gene match: 4. This CDR3 has 13 residues.

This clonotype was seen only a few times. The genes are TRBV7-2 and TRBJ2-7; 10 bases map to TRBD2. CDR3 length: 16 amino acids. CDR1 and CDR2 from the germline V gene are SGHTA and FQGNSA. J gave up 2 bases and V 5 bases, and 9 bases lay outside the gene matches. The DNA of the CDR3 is TGTGCCAGCAGCAAAACTCCGGGACTAGCGACCTACGAGCAGTACTTC. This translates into CASSKTPGLATYEQYF.

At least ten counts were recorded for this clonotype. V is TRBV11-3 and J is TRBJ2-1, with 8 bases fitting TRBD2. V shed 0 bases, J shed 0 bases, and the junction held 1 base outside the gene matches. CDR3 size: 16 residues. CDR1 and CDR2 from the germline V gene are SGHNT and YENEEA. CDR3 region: CASSLDGTSSYNEQFF. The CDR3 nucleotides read TGTGCCAGCAGCTTAGATGGGACTAGCTCCTACAATGAGCAGTTCTTC.

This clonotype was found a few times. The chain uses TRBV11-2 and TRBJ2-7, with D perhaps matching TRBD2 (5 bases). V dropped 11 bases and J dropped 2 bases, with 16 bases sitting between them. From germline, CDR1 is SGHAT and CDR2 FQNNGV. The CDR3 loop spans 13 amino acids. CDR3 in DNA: TGTGCCGGGCCGGCGGGCCCAGCCTACGAGCAGTACTTC. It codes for CAGPAGPAYEQYF.